This T cell receptor (beta chain) originates from a study of memory CD4+ T cells and cytomegalovirus serostatus. Overall study: Donors were healthy Belgian adults, 9 CMV seropositive and roughly 25 seronegative. General observations from the study: The CMV-associated TCR signature appears largely within the CD4+ memory repertoire.

The CDR3 runs to 15 residues. After removal of 4 bases from V and 10 bases from J, the junction contained 9 bases not matched to a gene. The germline CDR1 and CDR2 sequences are SGHNT and YYREEE (reference sequence). The sort gate was single viable CD3+CD4+CD8-CD45RO+ cells for memory CD4+ T cells. Serostatus was set by detecting CMV pp150, pp28, p38, p52 IgG. After thawing, CD4+ T cells were positively selected. Some clones are missing from TCRdb's copy, which holds only in-frame ones; the method was immunoSEQ multiplex PCR. This table has about 50,000 clones, 82% appearing once. There are a few counts of this clone. Its target is unknown.

The sequence derives from an adult in good health and CMV-seronegative. V usage is TRBV5-4 and J usage is TRBJ2-2, with 11 bases matching TRBD2. The sample taken for sequencing was memory CD4+ T cells from blood. The CDR3 DNA reads TGTGCCAGCAGCCGGGGACTAGCGGTCAGAGAGGAGCTGTTTTTT. It codes for CASSRGLAVREELFF.